This T cell receptor (beta chain) was recorded in a study of blood T cell repertoires in COVID-19. Study background: Some COVID-19 samples were acute and others convalescent; all came from the United States, Italy and Spain.

This table comes from immunoSEQ multiplex PCR, and its TCRdb copy is limited to in-frame clones, with some not included. The table includes around 62,000 clones, approximately 85% detected once. The CDR3 length is 15 residues. Germline V gene sequence: CDR1 SGHTA, CDR2 FQGTGA. Between the trimmed V and J ends, which lost 5 bases and 1 base, there was a span of 11 bases. This chain links TRBV7-3 with TRBJ2-2, with a tentative D call TRBD1 (6 bases). Sequencing was done on a sample of peripheral blood. This clonotype originated in a man aged 50-60 years with acute or convalescent COVID-19. The CDR3 protein is CASSPTGRNTGELFF. DNA of the CDR3: TGTGCCAGCAGCCCCACAGGGAGGAACACCGGGGAGCTGTTTTTT.